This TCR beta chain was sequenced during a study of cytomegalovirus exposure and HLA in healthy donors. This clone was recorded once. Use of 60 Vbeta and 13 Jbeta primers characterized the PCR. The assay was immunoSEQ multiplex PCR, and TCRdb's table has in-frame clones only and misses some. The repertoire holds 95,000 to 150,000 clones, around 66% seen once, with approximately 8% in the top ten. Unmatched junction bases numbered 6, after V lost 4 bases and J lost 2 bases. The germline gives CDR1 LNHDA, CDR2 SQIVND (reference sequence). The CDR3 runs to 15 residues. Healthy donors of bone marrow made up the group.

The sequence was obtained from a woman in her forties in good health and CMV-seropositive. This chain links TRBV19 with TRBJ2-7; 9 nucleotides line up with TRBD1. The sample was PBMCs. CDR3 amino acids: CASSTSGQGPYEQYF. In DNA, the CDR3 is TGTGCCAGTAGTACTTCGGGACAGGGCCCCTACGAGCAGTACTTC.